This record covers a single TCR beta chain. This clone was detected only once. Its antigen specificity is not known. It has no much larger one-base neighbor in the sample; base qualities were not kept. The trim is 2 bases for V and 6 bases for J, with a gap of 8 bases between the germline ends. In the germline V gene, CDR1 corresponds to KGHSH and CDR2 to LQKENI. Its CDR3 holds 13 amino acids, cysteine through phenylalanine. This entry keeps only the CDR3 DNA: 39 bases, framed from base 1. The immunoSEQ hsTCRbeta Kit was used to sequence TCR beta CDR3 regions from DNA. For the original study's pipeline: TCR sequencing data were analysed with the ImmunoSEQ Analyzer. T cell clonality was calculated on productive rearrangements as 1 minus Pielou's evenness. T cell diversity was measured with the inverse Simpson index on productive templates. T cell density was expressed as TCR beta template counts normalized to usable DNA, with usable DNA estimated by amplifying and sequencing housekeeping genes. TCR metrics were compared across histologic stages using two-sided Kruskal-Wallis tests. TCRdb took over this immuneACCESS table, retaining in-frame rearrangements with V and J assigned. Such tables are incomplete; in checked studies, under half of the missing clones stem from an unresolved V gene, and the remainder is unexplained. V, J and clone size are those of that table, while D and trimming were read from the DNA. The sample records approximately 11,000 clones, over 70% of which are singletons. The top ten clonotypes cover around 28% of the sample.

Resection was performed on patients in Japan or China between the mid-2010s and the late 2010s. The histologic diagnosis of each case was independently confirmed on H&E slides by two lung cancer pathologists. The AllPrep DNA/RNA FFPE Kit was used to isolate DNA from FFPE tissue. This entry is derived from a study of immune evolution from preneoplasia to lung adenocarcinoma (dated by TCRdb to the early 2020s). The study in broad terms: The study profiled immune contexture across lung adenocarcinoma precursors and invasive adenocarcinoma using immune gene expression, TCR sequencing and multiplex immunofluorescence. The overall cohort comprised 40 to 55 patients with pulmonary nodules who underwent surgical resection. Resected precursor lesions (AAH, AIS, MIA) and invasive adenocarcinomas were compared against paired morphologically normal lung tissue. It was reported in the study that approximately 99 samples were used for TCR sequencing. The immune data were integrated with whole exome sequencing and methylation data obtained from the same cohort of nodules. Class I HLA alleles were inferred from exome data with POLYSOLVER, and allele-specific HLA loss was detected with LOHHLA. Sample size was based on specimen availability rather than a prior power calculation. TCR sequencing data were obtained from approximately 50 patients.

General conclusions and limits of the study: All patients were from Japan and China, so applicability to Western populations was uncertain. Normal lung showed the highest clonality, whereas later-stage lesions appeared to have higher T cell density and diversity but lower clonality. Top T cell clone frequencies were highest in normal lung and appeared to decrease progressively from AAH through AIS, MIA and invasive adenocarcinoma. Findings were based on association rather than direct causation; larger cohorts with long-term follow-up and longitudinal biopsies were deemed needed.

The sequence was obtained from a person between 60 and 69 years old with lung adenocarcinoma. Some clones in this sample may be carry-over from other donors' samples. This receptor chain uses TRBV18 and TRBJ2-1, with the D gene uncertain. Sample: FFPE normal lung tissue adjacent to the tumor. The nucleotide sequence reads TGTGCCAGCTCACCATGGGTAGCCAATGAGCAGTTCTTC. This sequence encodes CASSPWVANEQFF.